This record looks at one TCR beta chain sequence and its context. What it binds is not known. This sample is drawn from a study of shared clonotypes between healthy human individuals. Study-wide results and caveats: The generation probabilities recorded for non-shared clonotypes fell below those of clonotypes shared by all four donors. The study sampled only blood, and tissue repertoires likely differ. Memory subsets had estimated richness that was generally smaller than that of naive subsets.

This table comes from immunoSEQ multiplex PCR, and its TCRdb copy is limited to in-frame clones, with some not included. The sample has approximately 980,000 clones; 76% are singletons. In germline, CDR1 is SGHNT, CDR2 YYREEE (reference sequence). V was clipped by 0 bases and J by 5 bases; unmatched bases: 1. The CDR3 has 15 residues. The sample consisted of memory CD4+ T cells sorted from blood. Subset given: CD45RA-negative fraction. This chain uses TRBV5-4 with TRBJ2-3; 12 bases map to TRBD2. This sequence originates from a man aged 18 to 30 in good health. As DNA, the CDR3 is TGTGCCAGCAGCTTGGCTAGCGGGGGGGTAGATACGCAGTATTTT. Encoded protein: CASSLASGGVDTQYF.